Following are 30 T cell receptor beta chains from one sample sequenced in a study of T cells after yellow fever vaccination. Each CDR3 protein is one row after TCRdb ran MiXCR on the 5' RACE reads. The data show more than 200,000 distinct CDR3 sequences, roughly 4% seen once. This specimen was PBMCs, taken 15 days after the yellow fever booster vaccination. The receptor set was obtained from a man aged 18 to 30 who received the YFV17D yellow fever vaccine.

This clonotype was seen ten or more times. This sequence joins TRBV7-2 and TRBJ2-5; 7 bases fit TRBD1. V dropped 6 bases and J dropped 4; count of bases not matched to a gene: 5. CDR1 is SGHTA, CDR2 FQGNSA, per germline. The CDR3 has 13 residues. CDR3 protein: CASRKGQAETQYF. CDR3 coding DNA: TGTGCCAGCAGGAAAGGACAGGCAGAGACCCAGTACTTC.

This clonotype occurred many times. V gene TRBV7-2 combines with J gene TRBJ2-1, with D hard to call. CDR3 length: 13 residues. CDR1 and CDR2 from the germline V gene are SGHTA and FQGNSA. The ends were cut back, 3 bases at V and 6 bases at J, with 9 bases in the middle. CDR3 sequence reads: CASSFGLGNEQFF. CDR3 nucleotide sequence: TGTGCCAGCAGCTTTGGTTTGGGCAATGAGCAGTTCTTC. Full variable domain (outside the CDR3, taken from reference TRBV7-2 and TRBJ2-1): GAGVSQSPSNKVTEKGKDVELRCDPISGHTALYWYRQSLGQGLEFLIYFQGNSAPDKSGLPSDRFSAERTGGSVSTLTIQRTQQEDSAVYLCASSFGLGNEQFFGPGTRLTVL.

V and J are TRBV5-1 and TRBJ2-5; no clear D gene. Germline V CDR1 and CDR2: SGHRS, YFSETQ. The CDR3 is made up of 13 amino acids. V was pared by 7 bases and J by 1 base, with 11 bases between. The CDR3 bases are TGCGCCAGCCGATATCCAGTCCAAGAGACCCAGTACTTC. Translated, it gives CASRYPVQETQYF.

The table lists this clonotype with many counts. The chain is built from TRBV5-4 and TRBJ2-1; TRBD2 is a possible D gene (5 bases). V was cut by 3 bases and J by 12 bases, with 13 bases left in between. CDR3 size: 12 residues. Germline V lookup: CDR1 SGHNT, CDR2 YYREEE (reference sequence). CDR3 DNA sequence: TGTGCCAGCAGCTCCACTCTAGGAGGGCAGTTCTTC. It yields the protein CASSSTLGGQFF.

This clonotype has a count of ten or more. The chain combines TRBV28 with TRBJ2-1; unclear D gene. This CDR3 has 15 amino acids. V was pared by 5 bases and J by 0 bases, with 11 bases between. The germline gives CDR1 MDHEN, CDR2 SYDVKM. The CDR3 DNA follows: TGTGCCAGCAGTGCCCTTCTCAGCTCCTACAATGAGCAGTTCTTC. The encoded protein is CASSALLSSYNEQFF. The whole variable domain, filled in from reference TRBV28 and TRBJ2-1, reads DVKVTQSSRYLVKRTGEKVFLECVQDMDHENMFWYRQDPGLGLRLIYFSYDVKMKEKGDIPEGYSVSREKKERFSLILESASTNQTSMYLCASSALLSSYNEQFFGPGTRLTVL.

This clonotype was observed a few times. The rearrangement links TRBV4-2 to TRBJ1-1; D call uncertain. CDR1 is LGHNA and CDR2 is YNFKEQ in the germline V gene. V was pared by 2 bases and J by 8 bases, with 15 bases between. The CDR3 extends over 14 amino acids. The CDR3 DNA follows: TGTGCCAGCAGCCAACCCGGGCTTCAAAACGAAGCTTTCTTT. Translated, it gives CASSQPGLQNEAFF.

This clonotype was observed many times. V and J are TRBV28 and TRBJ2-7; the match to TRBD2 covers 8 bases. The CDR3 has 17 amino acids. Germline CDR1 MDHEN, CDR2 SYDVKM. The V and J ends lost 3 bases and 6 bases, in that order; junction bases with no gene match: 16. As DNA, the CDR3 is TGTGCCAGCAGTTTGGCGTCGTGGGGTAGCGGGGTGTCCGAGCAGTACGTC. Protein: CASSLASWGSGVSEQYV.

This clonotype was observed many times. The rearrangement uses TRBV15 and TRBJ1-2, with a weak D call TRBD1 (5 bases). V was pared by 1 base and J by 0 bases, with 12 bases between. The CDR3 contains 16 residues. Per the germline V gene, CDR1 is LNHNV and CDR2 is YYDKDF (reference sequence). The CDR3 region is CATSRAGLGSNYGYTF. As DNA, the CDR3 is TGTGCCACCAGCAGAGCGGGGCTCGGCTCTAACTATGGCTACACCTTC.

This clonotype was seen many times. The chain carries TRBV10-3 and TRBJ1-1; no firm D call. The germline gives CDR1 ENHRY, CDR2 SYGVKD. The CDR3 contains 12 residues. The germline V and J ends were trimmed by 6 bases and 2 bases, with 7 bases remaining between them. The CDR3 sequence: CAIRGPNTEAFF. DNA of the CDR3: TGTGCCATCAGGGGCCCTAACACTGAAGCTTTCTTT.

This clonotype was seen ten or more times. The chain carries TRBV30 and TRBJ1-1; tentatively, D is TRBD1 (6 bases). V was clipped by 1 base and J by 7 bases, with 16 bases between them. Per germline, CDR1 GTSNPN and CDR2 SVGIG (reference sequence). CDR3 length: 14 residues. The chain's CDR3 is CAWSGKGGIYEAFF. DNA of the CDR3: TGTGCCTGGAGTGGAAAAGGGGGAATCTATGAAGCTTTCTTT.

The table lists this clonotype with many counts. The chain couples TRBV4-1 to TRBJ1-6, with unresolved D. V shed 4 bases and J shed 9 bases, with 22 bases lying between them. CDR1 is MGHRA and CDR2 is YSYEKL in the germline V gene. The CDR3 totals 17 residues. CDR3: CASSPKITAPNVSPLHF. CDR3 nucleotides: TGCGCCAGCAGCCCTAAGATAACCGCGCCTAACGTTTCACCCCTCCACTTT.

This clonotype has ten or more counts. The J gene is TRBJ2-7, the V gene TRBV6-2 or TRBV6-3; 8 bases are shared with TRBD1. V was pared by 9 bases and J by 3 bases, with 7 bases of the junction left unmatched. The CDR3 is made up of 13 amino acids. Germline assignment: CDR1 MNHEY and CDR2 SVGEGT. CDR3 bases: TGTGCCAGTCCGGGACAGGTCATCTACGAGCAGTACTTC. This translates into CASPGQVIYEQYF.

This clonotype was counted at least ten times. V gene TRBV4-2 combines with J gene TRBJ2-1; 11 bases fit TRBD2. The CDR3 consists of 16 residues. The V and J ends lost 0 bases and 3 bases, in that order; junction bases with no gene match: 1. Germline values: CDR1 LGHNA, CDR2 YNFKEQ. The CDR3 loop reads CASSQDGTSGYNEQFF. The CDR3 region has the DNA TGTGCCAGCAGCCAAGATGGGACTAGCGGCTACAATGAGCAGTTCTTC.

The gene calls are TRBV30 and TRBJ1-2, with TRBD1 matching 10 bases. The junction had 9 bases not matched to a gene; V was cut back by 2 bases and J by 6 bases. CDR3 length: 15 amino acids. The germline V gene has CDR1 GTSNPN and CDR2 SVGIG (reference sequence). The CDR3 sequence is CAWSSIVGQGNGYTF. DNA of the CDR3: TGTGCCTGGAGTTCCATCGTGGGACAGGGGAATGGCTACACCTTC.

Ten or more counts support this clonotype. The CDR3 nucleotides read TGCAGTGCTAGGCGGCGGGGGGACTATGAGCAGTTCTTC. Translation: CSARRRGDYEQFF. This chain links TRBV20-1 with TRBJ2-1; TRBD2 agrees at 8 bases. The germline V gene has CDR1 DFQATT and CDR2 SNEGSKA (reference sequence). J was trimmed by 8 bases and V by 3 bases; bases with no gene match: 6. The CDR3 runs 13 residues.

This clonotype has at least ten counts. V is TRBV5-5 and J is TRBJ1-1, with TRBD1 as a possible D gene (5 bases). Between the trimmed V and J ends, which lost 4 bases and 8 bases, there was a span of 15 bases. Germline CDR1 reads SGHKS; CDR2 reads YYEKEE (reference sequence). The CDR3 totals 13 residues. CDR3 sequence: CASSLNIGTEAFF. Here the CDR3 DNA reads TGTGCCAGCAGCCTAAATATAGGGACCGAAGCTTTCTTT.

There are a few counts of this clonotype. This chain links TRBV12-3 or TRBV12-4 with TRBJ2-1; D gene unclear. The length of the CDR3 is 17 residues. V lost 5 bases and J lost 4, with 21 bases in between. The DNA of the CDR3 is TGTGCCAGCAGTCTCGGCAAAAGGTCAGCAGCTTACAATGAGCAGTTCTTC. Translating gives CASSLGKRSAAYNEQFF.

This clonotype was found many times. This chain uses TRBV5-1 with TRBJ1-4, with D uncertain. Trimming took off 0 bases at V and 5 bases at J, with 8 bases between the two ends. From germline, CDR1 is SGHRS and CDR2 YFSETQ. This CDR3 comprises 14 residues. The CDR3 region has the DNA TGCGCCAGCAGCTTGGGACATGAAAATGAAAAACTGTTTTTT. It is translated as CASSLGHENEKLFF.

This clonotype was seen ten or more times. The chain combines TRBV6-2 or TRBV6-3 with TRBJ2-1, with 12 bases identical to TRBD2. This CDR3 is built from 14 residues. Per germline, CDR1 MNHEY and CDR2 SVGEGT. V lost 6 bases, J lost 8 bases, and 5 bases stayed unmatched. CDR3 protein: CASSTSGGSHEQFF. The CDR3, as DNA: TGTGCCAGCAGCACTAGCGGGGGGAGCCATGAGCAGTTCTTC.

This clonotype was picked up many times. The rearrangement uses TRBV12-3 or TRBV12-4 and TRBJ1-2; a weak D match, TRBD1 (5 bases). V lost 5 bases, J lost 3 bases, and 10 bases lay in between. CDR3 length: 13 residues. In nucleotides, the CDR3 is TGTGCCAGCAGTCTGACAGTAGACTATGGCTACACCTTC. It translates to CASSLTVDYGYTF.

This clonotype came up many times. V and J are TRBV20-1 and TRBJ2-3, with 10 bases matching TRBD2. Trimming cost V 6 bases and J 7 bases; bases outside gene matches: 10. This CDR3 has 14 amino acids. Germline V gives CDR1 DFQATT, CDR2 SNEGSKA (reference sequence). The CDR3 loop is CSAIAGGRGNTQYF. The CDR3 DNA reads TGCAGTGCCATAGCGGGGGGCCGGGGGAATACGCAGTATTTT.

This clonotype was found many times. The CDR3 is CASSDRAGGDSPLHF. The CDR3 nucleotides read TGTGCCAGCAGCGACCGGGCAGGGGGGGATTCACCCCTCCACTTT. This chain joins TRBV7-9 and TRBJ1-6, with TRBD1 matching 7 bases. The V gene's germline CDR1 is SEHNR and CDR2 FQNEAQ (reference sequence). With V trimmed by 5 bases and J by 8 bases, 9 bases remained unmatched. This CDR3 has 15 residues.

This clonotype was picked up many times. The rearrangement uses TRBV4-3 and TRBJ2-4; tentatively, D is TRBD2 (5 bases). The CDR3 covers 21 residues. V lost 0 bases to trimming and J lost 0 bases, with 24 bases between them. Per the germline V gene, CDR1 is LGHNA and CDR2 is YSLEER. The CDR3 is CASSQEMKIAWPTLAKNIQYF. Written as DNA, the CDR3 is TGCGCCAGCAGCCAAGAAATGAAGATAGCGTGGCCAACTCTAGCCAAAAACATTCAGTACTTC.

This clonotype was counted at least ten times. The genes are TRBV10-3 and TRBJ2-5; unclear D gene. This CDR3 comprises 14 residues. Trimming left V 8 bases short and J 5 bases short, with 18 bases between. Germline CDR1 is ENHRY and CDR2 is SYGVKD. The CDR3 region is CAIRSSSRTETQYF. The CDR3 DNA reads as TGTGCCATCCGGAGCTCTAGTCGAACGGAGACCCAGTACTTC.

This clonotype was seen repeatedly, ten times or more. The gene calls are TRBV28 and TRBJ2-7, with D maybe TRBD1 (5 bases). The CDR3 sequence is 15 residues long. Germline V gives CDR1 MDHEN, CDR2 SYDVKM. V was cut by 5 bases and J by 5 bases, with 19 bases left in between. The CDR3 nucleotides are TGTGCCAGCAGTCTTGGGGCGGCAGGGATCGACGAGCAGTACTTC. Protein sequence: CASSLGAAGIDEQYF. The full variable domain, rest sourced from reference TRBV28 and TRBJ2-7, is DVKVTQSSRYLVKRTGEKVFLECVQDMDHENMFWYRQDPGLGLRLIYFSYDVKMKEKGDIPEGYSVSREKKERFSLILESASTNQTSMYLCASSLGAAGIDEQYFGPGTRLTVT.

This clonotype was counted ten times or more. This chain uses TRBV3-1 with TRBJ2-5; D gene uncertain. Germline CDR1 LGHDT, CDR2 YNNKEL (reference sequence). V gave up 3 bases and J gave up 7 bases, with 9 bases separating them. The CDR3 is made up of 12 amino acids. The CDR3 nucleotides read TGTGCCAGCAGCCACGAGTCGAGGACCCAGTACTTC. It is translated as CASSHESRTQYF.

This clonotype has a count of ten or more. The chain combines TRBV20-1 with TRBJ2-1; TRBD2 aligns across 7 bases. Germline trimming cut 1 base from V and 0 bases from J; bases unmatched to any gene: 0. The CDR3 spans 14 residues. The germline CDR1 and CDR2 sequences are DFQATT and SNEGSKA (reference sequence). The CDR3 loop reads CSARAGGSYNEQFF. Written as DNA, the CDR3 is TGCAGTGCTAGAGCGGGGGGCTCCTACAATGAGCAGTTCTTC.

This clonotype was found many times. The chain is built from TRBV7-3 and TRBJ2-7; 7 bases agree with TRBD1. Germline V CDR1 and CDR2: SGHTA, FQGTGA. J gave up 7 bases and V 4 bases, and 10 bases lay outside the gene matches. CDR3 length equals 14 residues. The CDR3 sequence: CASSSRGGGYEQYV. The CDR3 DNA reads TGTGCCAGCAGCTCCCGAGGGGGCGGATATGAGCAGTACGTC.

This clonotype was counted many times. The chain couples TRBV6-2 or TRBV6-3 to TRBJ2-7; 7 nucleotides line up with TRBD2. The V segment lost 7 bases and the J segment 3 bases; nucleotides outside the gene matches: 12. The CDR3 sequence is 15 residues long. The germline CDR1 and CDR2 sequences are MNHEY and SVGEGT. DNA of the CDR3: TGTGCCAGCATGCCGGGGGGATTGAACTTCTACGAGCAGTACGTC. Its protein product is CASMPGGLNFYEQYV.

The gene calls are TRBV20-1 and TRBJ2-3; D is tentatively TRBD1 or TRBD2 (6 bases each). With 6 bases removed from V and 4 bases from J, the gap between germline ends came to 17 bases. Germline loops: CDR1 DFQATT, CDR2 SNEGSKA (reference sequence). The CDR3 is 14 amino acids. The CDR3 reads CSALRGAAADTQYF. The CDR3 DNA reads TGCAGTGCCCTAAGGGGGGCGGCTGCAGATACGCAGTATTTT.